The sequence of this T cell receptor beta chain was determined in a study of cytomegalovirus exposure and HLA in healthy donors. Amplification used 60 Vbeta primers and 13 Jbeta primers. Repertoires were generated with immunoSEQ multiplex PCR, while TCRdb's copy carries only in-frame clones and drops some. The sample has some 140,000 clones, and its top ten clones hold 2%. The CDR3 consists of 16 residues. The germline V gene has CDR1 SGHTA and CDR2 FQGNSA. A note on this clone: Its antigen is not identified.

Overall study findings and caveats: Data from an earlier analysis indicated that most TCR beta V segments were productive either about 87% or about 30% of the time. Reportedly, diagnosis of cytomegalovirus status by the classifier showed high specificity and sensitivity. HLA alleles were associated with some 16,000 TCR beta sequences in a later analysis at 0.05 false discovery rate.

The rearrangement links TRBV7-2 to TRBJ2-5; 10 bases are a match to TRBD2. The tail of the sequence fits TRBJ2-7 better, so the J call may be wrong. The receptor was derived from a woman in her sixties or seventies in good health and CMV-seronegative. Sequenced sample: PBMCs. CDR3 region: CASNNNSGGLSYEQYF. CDR3 bases: TGTGCCAGCAACAATAATAGCGGGGGGCTCTCCTACGAGCAGTACTTC.